The present T cell receptor beta chain was sequenced within a study of type 1 and type 2 diabetes patients. CDR3 size: 15 residues. Trimming shortened V by 3 bases and J by 0 bases, and 10 bases separated the two germline ends. From germline, CDR1 is SNHLY and CDR2 FYNNEI. Amplification started from genomic DNA. Amplification of the beta chain CDR3 used 30 forward and 13 reverse multiplex primers. TCRdb re-derived calls from the multiplex PCR reads in MiXCR, one entry per CDR3 protein. The data contain 280,000 or so distinct CDR3 sequences, around 50% of them singletons. This receptor was identified in a man aged 18 to 29 with type 2 diabetes. The genes are TRBV2 and TRBJ2-3; no firm D call. The sequenced sample was peripheral blood mononuclear cells (PBMCs). CDR3 coding DNA: TGTGCCAGCAGTGATATACGTACTAGCACAGATACGCAGTATTTT. This codes for CASSDIRTSTDTQYF.